This is a list of T cell receptor beta chains from one sample in a study of siplizumab effects on memory and regulatory T cells. Only in-frame clones appear in the TCRdb table, and some are missing; sequencing was by immunoSEQ multiplex PCR. The table has 100,000 or so clones, about 93% seen once. Sequenced: Tregs sorted from blood. These receptors were obtained from a human donor in good health. CDR3s leave out the opening cysteine and the closing phenylalanine or tryptophan.

CDR3 length: 9
J gene: TRBJ2-3
V gene: TRBV30
CDR3 protein: AWGIGDTQY

CDR3 length: 12
J gene: TRBJ1-3
V gene: TRBV28
CDR3 protein: ASSLRGPGNTIY

CDR3 length: 15
J gene: TRBJ2-2
V gene: TRBV28
CDR3 protein: ASSLSIAGALTGELF

CDR3 length: 13
J gene: TRBJ2-7
V gene: TRBV11-2
CDR3 protein: ASSFRGDGSGEQY

CDR3 length: 12
J gene: TRBJ1-3
V gene: TRBV19
CDR3 protein: ASSTLARRNTIY

CDR3 length: 11
J gene: TRBJ2-5
V gene: TRBV10-1
CDR3 protein: ASSSGVVETQY

CDR3 length: 11
J gene: TRBJ2-7
V gene: TRBV7-9
CDR3 protein: ASQSGGNYEQY

CDR3 length: 13
J gene: TRBJ2-6
V gene: TRBV15
CDR3 protein: ATSGTSSGANVLT

CDR3 length: 9
J gene: TRBJ2-7
V gene: TRBV10-3
CDR3 protein: AIMGEGEQY

CDR3 length: 10
J gene: TRBJ2-3
V gene: TRBV27
CDR3 protein: ASSLPGGTQY

CDR3 length: 13
J gene: TRBJ1-1
V gene: TRBV7-9
CDR3 protein: ASSLWETGGFGAF

CDR3 length: 13
J gene: TRBJ1-1
V gene: TRBV7-3
CDR3 protein: ASSLQGLVNTEAF

CDR3 length: 13
J gene: TRBJ2-7
V gene: TRBV28
CDR3 protein: ASTPFGGSSYEQY

CDR3 length: 10
J gene: TRBJ1-2
V gene: TRBV19
CDR3 protein: ASSIPGSGYT

CDR3 length: 15
J gene: TRBJ2-1
V gene: TRBV10-3
CDR3 protein: AIRTSGRALPYNEQF

CDR3 length: 14
J gene: TRBJ1-3
V gene: TRBV5-4
CDR3 protein: ASSRTAGISGNTIY

CDR3 length: 14
J gene: TRBJ2-3
V gene: TRBV5-1
CDR3 protein: ASSPGLAGAGDTQY

CDR3 length: 9
J gene: TRBJ2-7
V gene: TRBV30
CDR3 protein: AWTQAYEQY

CDR3 length: 14
J gene: TRBJ1-3
V gene: TRBV4-1
CDR3 protein: ASSQDQGYSGNTIY

CDR3 length: 13
J gene: TRBJ1-1
V gene: TRBV5-4
CDR3 protein: ASSSGSGANTEAF

CDR3 length: 13
J gene: TRBJ2-1
V gene: TRBV4-2
CDR3 protein: ASSQDWGWYNEQF

CDR3 length: 14
J gene: TRBJ2-2
V gene: TRBV19
CDR3 protein: ASTQERAPNTGELF

CDR3 length: 12
J gene: TRBJ1-4
V gene: TRBV7-9
CDR3 protein: ASSQTGGREKLF

CDR3 length: 14
J gene: TRBJ2-7
V gene: TRBV30
CDR3 protein: AWSADRGFFSYEQY

CDR3 length: 11
J gene: TRBJ1-1
V gene: TRBV6-5
CDR3 protein: ASSYRSYTEAF

CDR3 length: 11
J gene: TRBJ1-5
V gene: TRBV10-3
CDR3 protein: AISALPGGPQH

CDR3 length: 13
J gene: TRBJ2-3
V gene: TRBV5-1
CDR3 protein: ASSFFMTVGDTQY

CDR3 length: 16
J gene: TRBJ2-7
V gene: TRBV15
CDR3 protein: ATSKYLGGKPVSYEQY

CDR3 length: 11
J gene: TRBJ1-2
V gene: TRBV5-6
CDR3 protein: ASSFPLGEGYT

CDR3 length: 13
J gene: TRBJ2-1
V gene: TRBV4-1
CDR3 protein: ASSRRTTVYNEQF

CDR3 length: 16
J gene: TRBJ1-6
V gene: TRBV6-1
CDR3 protein: ASSEHVKGQPPNSPLH

CDR3 length: 14
J gene: TRBJ2-3
V gene: TRBV2
CDR3 protein: ASRNYRGTRPDTQY

CDR3 length: 11
J gene: TRBJ1-1
V gene: TRBV7-3
CDR3 protein: ASSYSWNTEAF

CDR3 length: 14
J gene: TRBJ2-4
V gene: TRBV7-3
CDR3 protein: ASSSDSRVAKNIQY

CDR3 length: 15
J gene: TRBJ1-3
V gene: TRBV18
CDR3 protein: ASSPLSGQFSGNTIY

CDR3 length: 13
J gene: TRBJ1-3
V gene: TRBV6-5
CDR3 protein: ASSMSADPGNTIY

CDR3 length: 12
J gene: TRBJ1-2
V gene: TRBV27
CDR3 protein: ASSSRGTYYGYT

CDR3 length: 13
J gene: TRBJ1-1
V gene: TRBV9
CDR3 protein: ASSVAVASNTEAF

CDR3 length: 13
J gene: TRBJ1-5
V gene: TRBV28
CDR3 protein: ASRTLGGYNQPQH

CDR3 length: 12
J gene: TRBJ2-1
V gene: TRBV14
CDR3 protein: ASRLLARGNEQF

CDR3 length: 12
J gene: TRBJ1-5
V gene: TRBV6-1
CDR3 protein: ASSGHAQNQPQH

CDR3 length: 13
J gene: TRBJ2-1
V gene: TRBV10-3
CDR3 protein: ATKPSGVSYNEQF

CDR3 length: 11
J gene: TRBJ2-1
V gene: TRBV10-1
CDR3 protein: ASSDVVFGEQF

CDR3 length: 13
J gene: TRBJ1-5
V gene: TRBV28
CDR3 protein: ASSPDRASHQPQH

CDR3 length: 13
J gene: TRBJ2-1
V gene: TRBV5-4
CDR3 protein: ASSRGRGSYNEQF

CDR3 length: 15
J gene: TRBJ2-1
V gene: TRBV5-6
CDR3 protein: ASSLHRGRFTMSEQF